Listed here are 14 T cell receptor beta chains from one sample, sequenced in a study of cytomegalovirus exposure and HLA in healthy donors. PCR primers comprised 60 Vbeta and 13 Jbeta primers. Produced via immunoSEQ multiplex PCR; TCRdb's table is partial and in-frame only. Among over 150,000 clones listed, approximately 78% were seen once. The specimen sequenced was PBMCs. The origin of the receptors is a woman aged 45-60 years in good health and CMV-seropositive.

J is TRBJ1-1 and V is TRBV30; 7 bases are a match to TRBD1. The ends lost 8 bases at V and 0 bases at J; junction bases unmatched: 9. From germline, CDR1 is GTSNPN and CDR2 SVGIG (reference sequence). This CDR3 has 14 amino acids. DNA of the CDR3: TGTGCCGCGGGGCGACAGGGCTTGAACACTGAAGCTTTCTTT. It encodes CAAGRQGLNTEAFF. Using reference TRBV30 and TRBJ1-1 for the parts outside the CDR3, the full variable domain is SQTIHQWPATLVQPVGSPLSLECTVEGTSNPNLYWYRQAAGRGLQLLFYSVGIGQISSEVPQNLSASRPQDRQFILSSKKLLLSDSGFYLCAAGRQGLNTEAFFGQGTRLTVV.

This clone was counted only a few times. The chain recombines TRBV6-6 with TRBJ1-1; D perhaps matches TRBD1 (6 bases). Germline CDR1 reads MNHNY; CDR2 reads SVGAGI (reference sequence). This CDR3 has 13 residues. Trimming pared 5 bases from V and 1 base from J, leaving 8 bases between. CDR3 nucleotides: TGTGCCAGCAGTCAGGACAGGAACACTGAAGCTTTCTTT. This gives the protein CASSQDRNTEAFF.

This clone came up a few times. V usage is TRBV7-3 and J usage is TRBJ2-1; 10 bases map to TRBD2. CDR3 size: 14 residues. Germline CDR1 is SGHTA and CDR2 is FQGTGA. V lost 5 bases and J lost 9; bases outside the gene matches: 7. The CDR3 spells CASSASGGGGEQFF. CDR3 bases: TGTGCCAGCAGCGCTAGCGGGGGAGGTGGTGAGCAGTTCTTC.

The gene calls are TRBV4-1 and TRBJ1-6, with no clear D. CDR1 is MGHRA and CDR2 is YSYEKL in the germline V gene. Trimming pared 1 base from V and 5 bases from J, leaving 9 bases between. The CDR3 has 15 amino acids. CDR3 nucleotide sequence: TGCGCCAGCAGCCAAGGGCGCAGCGATAATTCACCCCTCCACTTT. Encoded protein: CASSQGRSDNSPLHF.

J is TRBJ2-1 and V is TRBV2, with TRBD1 matching 11 bases. CDR1 and CDR2 from the germline V gene are SNHLY and FYNNEI. The V gene end was trimmed by 4 bases and the J gene end by 6 bases; junction bases not matched to a gene: 5. CDR3 size: 15 residues. The CDR3 bases are TGTGCCAGCAGTGGGGACAGGGGGGCCTTCAATGAGCAGTTCTTC. It translates to CASSGDRGAFNEQFF.

This clone was seen a handful of times. Other DNA sequences within the sample encode an identical CDR3. The rearrangement links TRBV7-3 to TRBJ2-7, with 7 bases lining up with TRBD2. CDR3 size: 13 residues. The V and J ends lost 5 bases and 3 bases, in that order; junction bases with no gene match: 4. Germline V lookup: CDR1 SGHTA, CDR2 FQGTGA. The CDR3 reads CASSPSGGYEQYF. CDR3 bases: TGTGCCAGCAGCCCCTCGGGAGGCTACGAGCAGTACTTC.

In DNA form, the CDR3 reads TGCGCCAGCACCCATACAGGGCTATGGGAGACCCAGTACTTC. This gives the protein CASTHTGLWETQYF. The rearrangement uses TRBV5-1 and TRBJ2-5; D may be TRBD1 (6 bases). V shed 6 bases and J shed 5 bases, with 17 bases lying between them. In germline, CDR1 is SGHRS, CDR2 YFSETQ. This CDR3 contains 14 residues.

On this clone: The germline gene is not matched at one end of the junction; a read error may be the cause. V and J are TRBV5-1 and TRBJ2-2; D possibly corresponds to TRBD2 (6 bases). The CDR3 runs to 12 residues. Germline V lookup: CDR1 SGHRS, CDR2 YFSETQ. The CDR3 coding sequence is TGCGCCAGCAGCTTCAATGGCGGGGAACTGTTTTTT. Translation: CASSFNGGELFF.

In this sample, this clone turned up a few times. The chain carries TRBV5-3 and TRBJ2-1; D is possibly TRBD2 (6 bases). TRBV5-3 is recorded as an ORF, its role being uncertain. This CDR3 region has 17 residues. The V and J ends lost 4 bases and 6 bases respectively, with 23 bases between them. CDR3: CARSGALRERASNEQFF. The CDR3 DNA reads as TGTGCCAGAAGCGGGGCCCTGAGGGAGCGGGCCAGCAATGAGCAGTTCTTC.

There are a few counts of this clone. This chain joins TRBV4-2 and TRBJ2-5; 10 bases align to TRBD2. The CDR3 is 14 amino acids. Germline V gene sequence: CDR1 LGHNA, CDR2 YNFKEQ. Trimming took 4 bases from V and 1 from J; bases not matched to a gene: 0. The CDR3 nucleotides read TGTGCCAGCAGCCCTAGCGGGGGCCAAGAGACCCAGTACTTC. This sequence encodes CASSPSGGQETQYF.

The rearrangement links TRBV15 to TRBJ1-3, with TRBD1 matching 11 bases. From germline, CDR1 is LNHNV and CDR2 YYDKDF (reference sequence). J was trimmed by 8 bases and V by 3 bases; bases with no gene match: 9. There are 16 residues in the CDR3. DNA for the CDR3: TGTGCCACCAGCAGGGGTCTGGGACAGGGGGTAGACACCATATATTTT. It specifies CATSRGLGQGVDTIYF.

V and J are TRBV29-1 and TRBJ2-4; D call uncertain. The length of the CDR3 is 14 residues. Germline V gene data show CDR1 as SQVTM and CDR2 as ANQGSEA. Between the trimmed V and J ends, which lost 4 bases and 0 bases, there was a span of 10 bases. DNA of the CDR3: TGCAGCGTTGCCCCGCGGCTAGCCAAAAACATTCAGTACTTC. Translation: CSVAPRLAKNIQYF.

The chain has TRBV5-4 and TRBJ2-5; 7 nucleotides line up with TRBD2. Near its end, the DNA agrees better with TRBJ2-7, so the J call may be wrong. CDR3 size: 14 residues. Per germline, CDR1 SGHNT and CDR2 YYREEE (reference sequence). CDR3 sequence: CASSLGGGYYEQYF. In DNA form, the CDR3 reads TGTGCCAGCAGCTTGGGCGGGGGTTACTACGAGCAGTACTTC.

The chain is built from TRBV6-6 and TRBJ1-2; 10 bases are a match to TRBD1. The CDR3 runs 15 residues. J gave up 4 bases and V 7 bases, and 9 bases lay outside the gene matches. CDR1 and CDR2 from the germline V gene are MNHNY and SVGAGI (reference sequence). In DNA, the CDR3 is TGTGCCAGCACCCGCGTGGGGGACAGGGGCTATGGCTACACCTTC. This sequence encodes CASTRVGDRGYGYTF.